This T cell receptor (beta chain) was obtained from a study of blood T cells in healthy people across ages. The study, taken as a whole, reports: There were more naive CD4+ cells and higher diversity in long-lived donors than in aged donors.

Through a sample-barcoded 5' primer and a J-beta primer mix, a second PCR was run for roughly 7 to 12 cycles. TCRdb reanalysed the 5' RACE reads using MiXCR and keeps one entry per CDR3 protein. Of about 800,000 distinct CDR3 sequences in the sample, 25% were seen once. A note on this clonotype: Its antigen is as yet unknown.

Separately, the same data were catalogued under a study of T cells of mothers and their children.

The clonotype was recovered from a boy between 5 and 17 years old in good health. The sample taken for sequencing was blood.

CDR3 protein: CSVEEGGALRNEQFF. For the CDR3, the DNA is TGCAGCGTTGAAGAGGGAGGGGCCCTCCGGAATGAGCAGTTCTTC. This chain uses TRBV29-1 with TRBJ2-1; 7 nucleotides line up with TRBD2. Germline V gene data show CDR1 as SQVTM and CDR2 as ANQGSEA. J gave up 7 bases and V 0 bases, and 9 bases lay outside the gene matches. This CDR3 has 15 amino acids.